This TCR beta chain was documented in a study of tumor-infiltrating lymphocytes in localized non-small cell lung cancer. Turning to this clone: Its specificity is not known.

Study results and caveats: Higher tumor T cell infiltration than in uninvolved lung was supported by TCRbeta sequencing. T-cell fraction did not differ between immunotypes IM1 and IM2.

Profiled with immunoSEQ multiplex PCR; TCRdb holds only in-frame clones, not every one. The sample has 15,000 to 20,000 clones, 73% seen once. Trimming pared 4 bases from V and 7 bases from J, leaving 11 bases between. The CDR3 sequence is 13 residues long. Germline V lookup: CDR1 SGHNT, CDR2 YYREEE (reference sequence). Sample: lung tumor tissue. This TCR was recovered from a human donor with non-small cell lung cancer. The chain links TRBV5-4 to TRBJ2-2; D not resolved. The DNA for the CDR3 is TGTGCCAGCAGCGCCGAGGAAGGCGGGGAGCTGTTTTTT. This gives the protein CASSAEEGGELFF.